Detailed here is one T cell receptor beta chain. In germline, CDR1 is SGHAT, CDR2 FQNNGV. CDR3 size: 11 residues. The ends were cut back, 1 base at V and 8 bases at J, with 5 bases in the middle. The source of the sample is a study of immune evolution from preneoplasia to lung adenocarcinoma. This table comes from immunoSEQ multiplex PCR, and its TCRdb copy is limited to in-frame clones, with some not included. The sample shows several thousand clones, nearly 90% of them seen only once. What was sequenced was FFPE invasive lung adenocarcinoma tissue. The sequence was obtained from a person between 65 and 80 years old with invasive lung adenocarcinoma. This chain joins TRBV11-2 and TRBJ1-2; D is unclear. The CDR3 DNA follows: TGTGCCAGCAGCTTAGTGGGGGGCTACACCTTC. This sequence encodes CASSLVGGYTF.